What follows is one T cell receptor beta chain and its context. Its antigen is not identified. The data originate from a study of T cell clonotyping in hematopoietic cell transplantation. V was cut by 9 bases and J by 4 bases, with 7 bases left in between. Per germline, CDR1 SNHLY and CDR2 FYNNEI. This CDR3 is built from 11 residues. Recipient blood drawn about 28 days pretransplant and days 30, 100, 180 after. Regarding the study as a whole: Graft donor and pretransplant recipient Inverse Simpson Index values predicted broader posttransplant TCR diversity.

Using immunoSEQ multiplex PCR, the repertoire was profiled, and TCRdb retains in-frame clones only, with some absent. The sample lists more than 10,000 clones, around 85% occurring once. Sample: PBMCs, taken 100 days after allogeneic stem cell transplant. The chain joins TRBV2 to TRBJ2-1; unclear D gene. The TCR was taken from a female patient in her 40s who had an allogeneic stem cell transplant from a related donor, so T cells may come from the graft donor. Some clones in this sample may be carry-over from other donors' samples. The CDR3 sequence: CASFQYNEQFF. The DNA for the CDR3 is TGTGCCAGTTTTCAGTACAATGAGCAGTTCTTC. Full variable domain (rest looked up from reference TRBV2 and TRBJ2-1): EPEVTQTPSHQVTQMGQEVILRCVPISNHLYFYWYRQILGQKVEFLVSFYNNEISEKSEIFDDQFSVERPDGSNFTLKIRSTKLEDSAMYFCASFQYNEQFFGPGTRLTVL.